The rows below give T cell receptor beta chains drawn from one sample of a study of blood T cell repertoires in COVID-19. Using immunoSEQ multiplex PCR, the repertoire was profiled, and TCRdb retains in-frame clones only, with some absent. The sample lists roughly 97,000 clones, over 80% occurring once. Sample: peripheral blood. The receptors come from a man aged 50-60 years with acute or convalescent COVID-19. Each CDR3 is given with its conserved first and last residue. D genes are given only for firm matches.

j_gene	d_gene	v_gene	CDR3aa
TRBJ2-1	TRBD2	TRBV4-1	CASSQDRAAGVNEQFF
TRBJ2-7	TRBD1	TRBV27	CASSPRTGDDEQYF
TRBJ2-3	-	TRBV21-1	CAINLRGDTQYF
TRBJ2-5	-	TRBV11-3	CASRPGVGPRETQYF
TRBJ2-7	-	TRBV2	CAILTESDSYEQYF
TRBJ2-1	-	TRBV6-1	CASSETGNEQFF
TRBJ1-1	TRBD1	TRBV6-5	CASTPTGQRNTEAFF
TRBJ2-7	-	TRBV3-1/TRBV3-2	CASSQSQTGDEQYF
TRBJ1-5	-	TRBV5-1	CASSASGNQPQHF
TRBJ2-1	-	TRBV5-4	CASSLVVDRNEQFF
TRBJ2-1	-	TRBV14	CASSQETAYEQFF
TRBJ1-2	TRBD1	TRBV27	CASSSFPMGQASLSFYGYTF
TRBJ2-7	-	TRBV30	CAWSSPYEQYF
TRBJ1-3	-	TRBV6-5	CASSQATTIYF
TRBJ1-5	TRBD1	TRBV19	CASAGTEWGNQPQHF
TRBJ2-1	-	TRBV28	CASSPIGRDDYNEQFF
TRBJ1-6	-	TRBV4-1	CASSPPDSPLHF